This TCR beta chain was recovered during a study of vaccination and CD4 T cells after COVID-19. Study information: Post-vaccination samples were procured at a median of around 72 days following dose two (range 14 to 241). The authors used overlapping spike peptides from SARS-CoV-2, HCoV-NL63, HCoV-OC43 and HCoV-229E to stimulate cells. General study results and limits: When vaccine-specific clones from convalescent patients were examined, 304 of 307 were spike mono-reactive. Only relatively few convalescent patients were studied, and early post-infection timepoints were not analyzed.

Treatment in this sample: approximately nine-day PBMC culture with coronavirus spike peptide pools or control peptides (ViraFEST assay). The CDR3 loop spans 14 amino acids. Germline V gene data show CDR1 as KGHDR and CDR2 as SFDVKD. V lost 1 base and J lost 5, with 10 bases in between. In regard to this clonotype: The target antigen is unknown.

The Oncomine TCR Beta short-read assay sequenced DNA from cultured CD4+ T cells. TCRdb recomputed calls from the PCR reads with MiXCR, one row per CDR3 protein. The sample holds about 18,000 distinct CDR3 sequences, about three quarters seen once. This chain links TRBV24-1 with TRBJ2-5; D gene unclear. The TCR originated in a human donor who received a COVID-19 vaccine. This specimen was CD4+ T cells from blood, cultured in vitro, taken after SARS-CoV-2 vaccination. The CDR3 DNA follows: TGTGCCACCAGTGATTTTCCTCCGTCGGAGACCCAGTACTTC. Protein: CATSDFPPSETQYF.